This TCR beta chain was identified during a study of siplizumab effects on memory and regulatory T cells. Every sample had approximately 97,000 of its TCR templates assayed. Sequencing used immunoSEQ multiplex PCR; TCRdb keeps in-frame clones, though not all of them. This repertoire shows about 110,000 clones, 92% found once; its top ten account for 1% to 1.5%. The germline V and J ends were trimmed by 3 bases and 4 bases, with 6 bases remaining between them. This CDR3 region has 12 residues. CDR1 is SEHNR, CDR2 FQNEAQ, per germline (reference sequence). This clonotype was obtained from a human donor in good health. Sample: CD4+ T cells sorted from blood. This chain uses TRBV7-9 with TRBJ1-2, with D unresolved. CDR3 DNA sequence: TGTGCCAGCAGCTTGTCCTCCTATGGCTACACCTTC. Translating gives CASSLSSYGYTF.